The text below deals with one TCR beta chain. Its specificity is unknown. This sample was included in a study of shared clonotypes between healthy human individuals. The germline gives CDR1 SNHLY, CDR2 FYNNEI. With V trimmed by 3 bases and J by 7 bases, 8 bases remained unmatched. The CDR3 spans 15 residues. General observations from the study: The sampled material consisted only of blood, and tissue repertoires are likely to differ.

The sequenced material, unsorted PBMC DNA, was run on ten immunoSEQ deep assay plates. Measured with immunoSEQ multiplex PCR; TCRdb has only the in-frame clones, and not every one. The top ten hold roughly 13% of the sample, which has around 500,000 clones, about 76% seen once. The sample taken for sequencing was PBMCs. This TCR derives from a woman aged 40 to 49 in good health. Some clones in this sample may be carry-over from other donors' samples. The chain uses TRBV2 and TRBJ2-7; 11 bases map to TRBD2. As DNA, the CDR3 is TGTGCCAGCAGTGAGGGTAGCGGGAGGGCCATAGAGCAGTACTTC. This translates into CASSEGSGRAIEQYF. The whole variable domain, filled in from reference TRBV2 and TRBJ2-7, reads EPEVTQTPSHQVTQMGQEVILRCVPISNHLYFYWYRQILGQKVEFLVSFYNNEISEKSEIFDDQFSVERPDGSNFTLKIRSTKLEDSAMYFCASSEGSGRAIEQYFGPGTRLTVT.